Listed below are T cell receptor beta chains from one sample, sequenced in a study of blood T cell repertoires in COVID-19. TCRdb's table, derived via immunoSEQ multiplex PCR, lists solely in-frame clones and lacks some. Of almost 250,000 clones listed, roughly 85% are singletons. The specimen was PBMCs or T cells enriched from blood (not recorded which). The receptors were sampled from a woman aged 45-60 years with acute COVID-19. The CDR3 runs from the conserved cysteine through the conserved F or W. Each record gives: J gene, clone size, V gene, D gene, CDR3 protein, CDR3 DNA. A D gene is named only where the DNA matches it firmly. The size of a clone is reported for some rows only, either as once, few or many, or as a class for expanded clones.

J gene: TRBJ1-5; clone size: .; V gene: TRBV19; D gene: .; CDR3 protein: CASSIGAGQPQHF; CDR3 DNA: TGTGCCAGTAGTATAGGAGCCGGTCAGCCCCAGCATTTT
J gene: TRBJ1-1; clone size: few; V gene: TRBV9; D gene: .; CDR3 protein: CASSGPGGNTEAFF; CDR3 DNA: TGTGCCAGCAGCGGCCCCGGGGGGAACACTGAAGCTTTCTTT
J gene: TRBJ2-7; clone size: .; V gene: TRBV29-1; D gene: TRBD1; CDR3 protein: CSVTQGASEQYF; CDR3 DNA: TGCAGCGTCACGCAGGGGGCGAGCGAGCAGTACTTC
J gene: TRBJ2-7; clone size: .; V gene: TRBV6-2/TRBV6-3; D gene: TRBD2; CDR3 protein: CASSPGLAVDEQYF; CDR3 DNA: TGTGCCAGCAGCCCGGGACTAGCGGTTGACGAGCAGTACTTC
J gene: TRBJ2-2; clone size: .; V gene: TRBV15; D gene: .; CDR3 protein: CATSIGHMNTGELFF; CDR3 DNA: TGTGCCACCAGCATAGGACATATGAACACCGGGGAGCTGTTTTTT
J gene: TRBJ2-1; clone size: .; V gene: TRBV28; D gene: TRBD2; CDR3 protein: CASSSASGGPSYNEQFF; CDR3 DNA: TGTGCCAGCAGTTCTGCTAGCGGGGGGCCCTCCTACAATGAGCAGTTCTTC
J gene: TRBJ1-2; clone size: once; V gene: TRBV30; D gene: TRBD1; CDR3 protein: CAWSRGEQGAGGYTF; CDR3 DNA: TGTGCCTGGAGTAGAGGGGAACAGGGGGCGGGTGGCTACACCTTC
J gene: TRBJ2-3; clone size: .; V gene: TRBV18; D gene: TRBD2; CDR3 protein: CASSTSGLARTSTDTQYF; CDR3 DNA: TGTGCCAGCTCAACATCGGGACTAGCAAGAACTAGCACAGATACGCAGTATTTT
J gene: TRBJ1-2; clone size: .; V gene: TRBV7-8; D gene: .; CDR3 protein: CASSLARDYGYTF; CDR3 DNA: TGTGCCAGCAGCCTGGCGCGGGACTATGGCTACACCTTC
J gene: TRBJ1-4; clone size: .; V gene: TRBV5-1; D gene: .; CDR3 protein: CASASSGSTNEKLFF; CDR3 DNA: TGCGCCAGCGCCAGTTCAGGGTCAACTAATGAAAAACTGTTTTTT
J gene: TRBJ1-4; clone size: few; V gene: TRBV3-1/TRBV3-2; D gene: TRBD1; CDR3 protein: CASSTRDRGLFF; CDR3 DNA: TGTGCCAGCAGCACCCGGGACAGGGGACTGTTTTTT
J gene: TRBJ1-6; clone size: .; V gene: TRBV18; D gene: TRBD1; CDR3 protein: CASSPIGTGRNSPLHF; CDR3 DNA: TGTGCCAGCTCACCAATCGGGACAGGGAGGAATTCACCCCTCCACTTT
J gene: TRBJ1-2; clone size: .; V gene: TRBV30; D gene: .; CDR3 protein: CAWSAQAPRGYTF; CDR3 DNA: TGTGCCTGGAGTGCACAGGCCCCCCGAGGCTACACCTTC
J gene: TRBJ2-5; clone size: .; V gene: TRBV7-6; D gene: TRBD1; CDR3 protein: CASSWGTVQETQYF; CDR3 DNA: TGTGCCAGCAGCTGGGGGACAGTACAAGAGACCCAGTACTTC
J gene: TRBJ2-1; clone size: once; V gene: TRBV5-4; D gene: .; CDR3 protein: CASSCPPRTYNEQFF; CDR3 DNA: TGTGCCAGCAGCTGCCCTCCGAGGACCTACAATGAGCAGTTCTTC
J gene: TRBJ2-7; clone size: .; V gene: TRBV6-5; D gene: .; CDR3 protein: CASSYSFVGESYF; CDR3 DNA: TGTGCCAGCAGTTACTCGTTCGTGGGAGAATCTTACTTC
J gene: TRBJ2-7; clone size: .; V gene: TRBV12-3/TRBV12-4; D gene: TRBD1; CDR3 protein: CASTRDSPYEQYF; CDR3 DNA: TGTGCCAGCACTCGGGACAGTCCCTACGAGCAGTACTTC
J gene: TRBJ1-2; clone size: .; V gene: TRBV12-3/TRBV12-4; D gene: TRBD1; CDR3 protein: CASRRTGNYGYTF; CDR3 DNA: TGTGCCAGCAGACGGACAGGGAACTATGGCTACACCTTC
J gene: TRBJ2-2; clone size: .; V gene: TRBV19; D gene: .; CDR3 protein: CASKAGTANTGELFF; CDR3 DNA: TGTGCCAGTAAGGCGGGCACCGCGAACACCGGGGAGCTGTTTTTT
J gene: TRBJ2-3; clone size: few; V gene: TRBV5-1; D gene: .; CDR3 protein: CASSLGLSTDTQYF; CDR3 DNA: TGCGCCAGCAGCTTAGGACTTAGCACAGATACGCAGTATTTT
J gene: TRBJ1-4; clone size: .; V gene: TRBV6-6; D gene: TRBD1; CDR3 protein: CASKSGTGGNEKLFF; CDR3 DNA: TGTGCCAGCAAATCAGGGACAGGGGGTAACGAAAAACTGTTTTTT
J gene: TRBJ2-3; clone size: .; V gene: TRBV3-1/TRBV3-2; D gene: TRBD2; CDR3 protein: CASSFGASGGTSTDTQYF; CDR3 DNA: TGTGCCAGCAGCTTTGGGGCTAGCGGGGGGACTAGCACAGATACGCAGTATTTT
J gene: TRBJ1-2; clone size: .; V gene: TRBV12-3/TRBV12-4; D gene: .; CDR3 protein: CASSLGRGNGYTF; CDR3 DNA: TGTGCCAGCAGTTTGGGCAGGGGTAATGGCTACACCTTC
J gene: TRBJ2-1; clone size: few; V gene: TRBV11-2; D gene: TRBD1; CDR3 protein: CASSLNPTGGDEQFF; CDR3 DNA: TGTGCCAGCAGCTTAAATCCGACAGGGGGCGATGAGCAGTTCTTC
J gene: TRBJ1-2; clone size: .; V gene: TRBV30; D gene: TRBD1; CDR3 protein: CAVKEIAGGGGGYTF; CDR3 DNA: TGTGCCGTCAAGGAGATAGCAGGGGGCGGCGGGGGCTACACCTTC
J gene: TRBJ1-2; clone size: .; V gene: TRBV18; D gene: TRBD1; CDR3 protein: CASSPDGQGNLGYTF; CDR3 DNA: TGTGCCAGCTCACCTGACGGACAGGGTAATCTTGGCTACACCTTC
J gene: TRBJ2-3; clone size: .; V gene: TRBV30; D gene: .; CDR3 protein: CAWSRGGEVDTQYF; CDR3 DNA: TGTGCCTGGAGTAGAGGGGGGGAGGTAGATACGCAGTATTTT
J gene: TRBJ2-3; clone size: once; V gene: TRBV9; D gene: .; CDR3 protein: CASSPTGGGPSTDTQYF; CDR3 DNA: TGTGCCAGCAGCCCCACAGGGGGGGGACCAAGCACAGATACGCAGTATTTT
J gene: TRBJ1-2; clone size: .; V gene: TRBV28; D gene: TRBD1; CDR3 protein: CASSNGQGAPYGYTF; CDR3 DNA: TGTGCCAGCAGCAACGGACAGGGGGCACCCTATGGCTACACCTTC
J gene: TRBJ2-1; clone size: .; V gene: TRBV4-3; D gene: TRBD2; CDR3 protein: CASSPDGAGGPRNEQFF; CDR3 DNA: TGCGCCAGCAGCCCAGACGGAGCGGGGGGGCCCCGCAATGAGCAGTTCTTC
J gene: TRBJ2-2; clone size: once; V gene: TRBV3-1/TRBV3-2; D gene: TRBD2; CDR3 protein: CASSLGLAGDVTGELFF; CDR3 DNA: TGTGCCAGCAGCCTCGGACTAGCGGGGGACGTCACCGGGGAGCTGTTTTTT
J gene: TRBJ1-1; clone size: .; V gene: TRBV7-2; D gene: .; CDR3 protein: CASSLDSGDNTEAFF; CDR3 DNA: TGTGCCAGCAGCTTAGATTCGGGTGATAACACTGAAGCTTTCTTT
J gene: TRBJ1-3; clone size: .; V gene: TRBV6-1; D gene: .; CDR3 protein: CASSEGGFSGNTIYF; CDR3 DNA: TGTGCCAGCAGTGAAGGAGGGTTTTCTGGAAACACCATATATTTT
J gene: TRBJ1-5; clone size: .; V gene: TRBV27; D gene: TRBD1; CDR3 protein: CASSLQGVNQPQHF; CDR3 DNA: TGTGCCAGCAGTTTACAGGGGGTTAATCAGCCCCAGCATTTT
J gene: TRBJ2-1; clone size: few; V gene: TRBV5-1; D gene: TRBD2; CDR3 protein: CASSFSGGIYNEQFF; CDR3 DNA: TGCGCCAGCAGCTTTAGCGGGGGGATCTACAATGAGCAGTTCTTC
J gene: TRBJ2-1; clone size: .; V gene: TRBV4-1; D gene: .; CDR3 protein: CASSQGVAGPRQGQFF; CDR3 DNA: TGCGCCAGCAGCCAGGGAGTGGCGGGGCCCCGGCAGGGGCAGTTCTTC
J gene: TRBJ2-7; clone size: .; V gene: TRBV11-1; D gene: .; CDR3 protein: CASSSIATYEQYF; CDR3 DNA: TGTGCCAGCAGCTCTATCGCCACCTACGAGCAGTACTTC